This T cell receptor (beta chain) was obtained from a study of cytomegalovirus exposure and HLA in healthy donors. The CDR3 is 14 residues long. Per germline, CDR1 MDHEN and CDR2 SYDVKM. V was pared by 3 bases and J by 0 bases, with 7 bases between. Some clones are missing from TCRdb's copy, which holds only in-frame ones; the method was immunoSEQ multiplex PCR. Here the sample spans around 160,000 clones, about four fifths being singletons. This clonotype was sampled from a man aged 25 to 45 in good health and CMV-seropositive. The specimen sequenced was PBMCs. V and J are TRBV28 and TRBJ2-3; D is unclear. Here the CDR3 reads CASSFETSTDTQYF. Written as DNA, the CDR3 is TGTGCCAGCAGTTTCGAGACAAGCACAGATACGCAGTATTTT.